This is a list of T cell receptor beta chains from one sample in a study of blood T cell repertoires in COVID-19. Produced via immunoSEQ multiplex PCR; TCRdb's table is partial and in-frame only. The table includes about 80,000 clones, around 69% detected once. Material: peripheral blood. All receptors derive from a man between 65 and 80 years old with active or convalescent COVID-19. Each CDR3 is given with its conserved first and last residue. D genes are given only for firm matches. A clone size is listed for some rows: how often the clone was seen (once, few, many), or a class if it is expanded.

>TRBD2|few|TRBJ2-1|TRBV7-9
CASSLYGGSISGFYNEQFF
TGTGCCAGCAGCTTATACGGGGGGTCAATATCTGGATTCTACAATGAGCAGTTCTTC
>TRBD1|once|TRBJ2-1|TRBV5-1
CASSLTGATYNEQFF
TGCGCCAGCAGCTTGACAGGGGCGACCTACAATGAGCAGTTCTTC
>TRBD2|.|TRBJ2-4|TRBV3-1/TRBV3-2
CASSPLAGAKNIQYF
TGTGCCAGCAGCCCTTTAGCGGGGGCGAAAAACATTCAGTACTTC
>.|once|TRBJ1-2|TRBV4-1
CASSQSAGQDYGYTF
TGCGCCAGCAGCCAAAGCGCAGGGCAGGACTATGGCTACACCTTC
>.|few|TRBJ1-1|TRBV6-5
CASSYSRENTEAFF
TGTGCCAGCAGTTACTCGAGAGAGAACACTGAAGCTTTCTTT
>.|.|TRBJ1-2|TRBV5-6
CASSLNPGVDYGYTF
TGTGCCAGCAGCTTGAATCCAGGGGTGGACTATGGCTACACCTTC
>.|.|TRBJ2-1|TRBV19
CASSPGFTNEQFF
TGTGCCAGTAGTCCAGGGTTTACGAATGAGCAGTTCTTC
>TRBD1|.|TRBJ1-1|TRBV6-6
CATQLQGDTEAFF
TGTGCCACCCAACTACAGGGGGACACTGAAGCTTTCTTT
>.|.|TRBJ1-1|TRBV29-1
CSVRENTEAFF
TGCAGCGTTCGGGAGAACACTGAAGCTTTCTTT
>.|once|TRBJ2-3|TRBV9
CASSVASASDTQYF
TGTGCCAGCAGCGTAGCCAGCGCGTCAGATACGCAGTATTTT
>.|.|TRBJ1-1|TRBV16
CASSQSGAANTEAFF
TGTGCCAGCAGCCAATCGGGGGCCGCGAACACTGAAGCTTTCTTT
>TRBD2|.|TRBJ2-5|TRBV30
CAWSGGGETQYF
TGTGCCTGGAGCGGGGGGGGAGAGACCCAGTACTTC
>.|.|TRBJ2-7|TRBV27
CASKSTYGEQYF
TGTGCCAGCAAATCCACTTATGGCGAGCAGTACTTC
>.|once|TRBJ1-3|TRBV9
CASSLSGGEVGNTIYF
TGTGCCAGCAGCCTCTCCGGGGGGGAGGTAGGAAACACCATATATTTT
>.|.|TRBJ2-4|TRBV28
CASGVSIQYF
TGTGCCAGCGGAGTTTCGATTCAGTACTTC